These 31 T cell receptor beta chains share one sample of origin, sequenced in a study of blood T cell repertoires in COVID-19. Sequenced by immunoSEQ multiplex PCR; TCRdb stores in-frame clones only, minus some. The sample holds some 130,000 clones, roughly 89% seen once. Sequenced sample: peripheral blood. The receptors derive from a man in his fifties or sixties with COVID-19, enrolled during active disease.

The chain couples TRBV11-2 to TRBJ2-1; 10 nucleotides agree with TRBD1. Trimming removed 3 bases from V and 5 bases from J; junction bases left unmatched: 4. The CDR3 has 15 amino acids. Germline lookup yields CDR1 SGHAT and CDR2 FQNNGV. The CDR3: CASSLGQGHNNEQFF. For the CDR3, the DNA is TGTGCCAGCAGCTTGGGACAGGGGCACAACAATGAGCAGTTCTTC.

This clone was counted once. The rearrangement uses TRBV5-5 and TRBJ2-2; 7 bases are a match to TRBD1. The J segment lost 4 bases and the V segment lost 1 base, leaving 4 bases of the junction unmatched. CDR1 is SGHKS and CDR2 is YYEKEE in the germline V gene (reference sequence). CDR3 length: 15 residues. CDR3 nucleotides: TGTGCCAGCAGCTTGAGGGGGCCGGGCACCGGGGAGCTGTTTTTT. Translation gives CASSLRGPGTGELFF.

The chain carries TRBV5-6 and TRBJ1-4; D perhaps matches TRBD1 (6 bases). CDR1 and CDR2 from the germline V gene are SGHDT and YYEEEE. This CDR3 has 14 residues. V was clipped by 4 bases and J by 8 bases, with 15 bases between them. The CDR3 sequence: CASSPGTLEEKLFF. CDR3 coding DNA: TGTGCCAGCAGCCCAGGGACATTGGAGGAAAAACTGTTTTTT.

The V and J genes are TRBV4-3 and TRBJ1-1; TRBD1 might be the D (5 bases). The CDR3 has 14 residues. Germline V CDR1 and CDR2: LGHNA, YSLEER. The V gene lost 1 base and the J gene lost 5 bases, with 11 bases spanning the gap. CDR3 amino acids: CASSQGQSRTEAFF. The CDR3 nucleotides read TGCGCCAGCAGCCAAGGACAGAGTAGGACTGAAGCTTTCTTT.

CDR3 in DNA: TGTGCCAGCAGCTTAAGGAGGGCGCTAAGAGGTAGCAATCAGCCCCAGCATTTT. As protein: CASSLRRALRGSNQPQHF. The chain employs TRBV7-2 and TRBJ1-5; no clear D gene. Looked up from germline, CDR1 is SGHTA and CDR2 is FQGNSA. There are 18 residues in the CDR3. With 2 bases removed from V and 0 bases from J, the gap between germline ends came to 17 bases.

This rearrangement joins TRBV21-1 to TRBJ1-5. TRBV21-1 represents a pseudogene. The CDR3 runs to 15 residues. CDR3 amino acids: CASSTRFGSNQPQHF. The CDR3 DNA sequence: TGTGCCAGCAGCACCCGGTTCGGTAGCAATCAGCCCCAGCATTTT.

V and J are TRBV11-2 and TRBJ1-6; TRBD1 might be the D (6 bases). Trimming pared 0 bases from V and 0 bases from J, leaving 15 bases between. CDR1 and CDR2 (germline): SGHAT, FQNNGV. The CDR3 is made up of 19 amino acids. The CDR3 reads CASSLEGTRESSYNSPLHF. CDR3 DNA sequence: TGTGCCAGCAGCTTAGAAGGGACACGGGAAAGCTCCTATAATTCACCCCTCCACTTT.

Details on this clone: It is unclear where the CDR3 begins or ends on the DNA, so no DNA is shown, and the CDR3 is as TCRdb lists it. V and J are TRBV19 and TRBJ1-4; whether TRBD1, the table's D call, matches the DNA was not checked. The CDR3 has 16 residues if both end residues are counted. Germline V gene lookup returns CDR1 LNHDA and CDR2 SQIVND (reference sequence). The CDR3 loop is CASIGRGGYFGEKLFF.

The rearrangement links TRBV11-2 to TRBJ1-6; no clear D gene. The V and J ends lost 7 bases and 7 bases respectively, with 14 bases between them. The CDR3 has 14 amino acids. Germline values: CDR1 SGHAT, CDR2 FQNNGV. The CDR3 is CASTPLTPNSPLHF. In nucleotides, the CDR3 is TGTGCCAGCACCCCATTGACACCGAATTCACCCCTCCACTTT.

The genes are TRBV29-1 and TRBJ1-4; D is uncertain. Germline V lookup: CDR1 SQVTM, CDR2 ANQGSEA. V was pared by 3 bases and J by 8 bases, with 4 bases between. The CDR3 extends over 10 amino acids. The CDR3 DNA sequence: TGCAGCGTTGAGAGGGAAAAACTGTTTTTT. It is translated as CSVEREKLFF.

This clone was seen a handful of times. CDR3 coding DNA: TGTGCCAGCAGCCAAGTAACAGGGCAAGGGGAAAAACTGTTTTTT. The encoded protein is CASSQVTGQGEKLFF. The chain links TRBV4-2 to TRBJ1-4; D might be TRBD1 (6 bases). CDR3 length: 15 amino acids. Trimming removed 1 base at V and 8 bases at J, with 14 bases between. CDR1 LGHNA and CDR2 YNFKEQ come from the germline V gene.

The CDR3 region has the DNA TGTGCCAGCAGTTCGGGGGGCGGCTATGGCTACACCTTC. The encoded protein is CASSSGGGYGYTF. The chain has TRBV13 and TRBJ1-2; tentative D call: TRBD1 (6 bases). Germline V gene lookup returns CDR1 PRHDT and CDR2 FYEKMQ (reference sequence). This CDR3 region has 13 residues. V was trimmed by 6 bases and J by 4 bases, leaving 12 bases between them. Full variable domain (remainder filled in from reference TRBV13 and TRBJ1-2): AAGVIQSPRHLIKEKRETATLKCYPIPRHDTVYWYQQGPGQDPQFLISFYEKMQSDKGSIPDRFSAQQFSDYHSELNMSSLELGDSALYFCASSSGGGYGYTFGSGTRLTVV.

The chain links TRBV11-2 to TRBJ1-6; the D is unclear. This CDR3 has 11 residues. Germline V lookup: CDR1 SGHAT, CDR2 FQNNGV. Trimming removed 1 base at V and 13 bases at J, with 5 bases between. The CDR3 coding sequence is TGTGCCAGCAGCTTAGTGGGCCCCCTCCACTTT. It specifies CASSLVGPLHF.

The rearrangement joins TRBV18 to TRBJ1-4; 7 bases agree with TRBD1. J lost 3 bases, V lost 8 bases, and 6 bases had no gene match. CDR1 KGHSH and CDR2 LQKENI come from the germline V gene. The CDR3 has 14 residues. The DNA for the CDR3 is TGTGCCAGCAGAGGGGGCGCTTCTAATGAAAAACTGTTTTTT. Its protein product is CASRGGASNEKLFF.

The V gene is TRBV7-8, the J gene TRBJ1-5, with D uncertain. Germline CDR1 is SGHVS and CDR2 is FQNEAQ. This CDR3 is built from 15 residues. V was pared by 3 bases and J by 2 bases, with 11 bases between. The CDR3 is CASSLDGRGNQPQHF. CDR3 DNA: TGTGCCAGCAGCTTGGACGGGAGGGGCAATCAGCCCCAGCATTTT.

V is TRBV3-1 (or the pseudogene TRBV3-2) and J is TRBJ1-1; tentatively, D is TRBD1 (5 bases). V was shortened by 4 bases and J by 2 bases, with 20 bases between the two germline ends. This CDR3 comprises 17 residues. Germline lookup yields CDR1 LGHDT and CDR2 YNNKEL (reference sequence). CDR3 in amino acids: CASSLSSRGRVNTEAFF. DNA for the CDR3: TGTGCCAGCAGCCTCTCCTCCCGGGGGAGGGTAAACACTGAAGCTTTCTTT.

The chain carries TRBV3-1 (or the pseudogene TRBV3-2) and TRBJ1-4; 12 positions agree with TRBD1. Trimming cost V 2 bases and J 7 bases; bases outside gene matches: 8. The length of the CDR3 is 17 residues. Per the germline V gene, CDR1 is LGHDT and CDR2 is YNNKEL (reference sequence). CDR3 sequence (DNA): TGTGCCAGCAGCCAACCGGGACAGGGGGCGTCGTTTGAAAAACTGTTTTTT. Its protein product is CASSQPGQGASFEKLFF.

The V call is TRBV3-1 (or the pseudogene TRBV3-2), the J call TRBJ1-1; D ambiguous. The germline V gene has CDR1 LGHDT and CDR2 YNNKEL (reference sequence). This CDR3 comprises 13 residues. V was shortened by 1 base and J by 5 bases, with 8 bases between the two germline ends. CDR3 region: CASSQVSVTEAFF. The CDR3 DNA reads as TGTGCCAGCAGCCAAGTTTCGGTGACTGAAGCTTTCTTT.

The chain has TRBV7-9 and TRBJ2-5; D might be TRBD1 (6 bases). The germline V gene has CDR1 SEHNR and CDR2 FQNEAQ (reference sequence). V lost 4 bases to trimming and J lost 1 base, with 10 bases between them. The CDR3 length is 14 residues. As DNA, the CDR3 is TGTGCCAGCAGCTCGAGGACAGCCCAAGAGACCCAGTACTTC. It encodes CASSSRTAQETQYF.

Only one count was recorded for this clone. The chain has TRBV9 and TRBJ1-3; TRBD1 might be the D (6 bases). The length of the CDR3 is 14 residues. Trimming removed 0 bases from V and 4 bases from J, with 8 bases in between. The V gene's germline CDR1 is SGDLS and CDR2 YYNGEE. The CDR3 reads CASSVDRAGNTIYF. The CDR3 DNA is TGTGCCAGCAGCGTAGACAGGGCGGGAAACACCATATATTTT.

This clone was found once. CDR3 sequence (DNA): TGCGCCAGCAGTGAGCAGGGGGAAAAACGCTACACCTTC. It codes for CASSEQGEKRYTF. The chain carries TRBV10-2 and TRBJ1-2; 7 bases are shared with TRBD1. This CDR3 comprises 13 residues. From germline, CDR1 is WSHSY and CDR2 SAAADI. The V segment lost 2 bases and the J segment 9 bases; nucleotides outside the gene matches: 6.

This chain uses TRBV6-5 with TRBJ1-5; 9 nucleotides line up with TRBD1. The junction had 5 bases not matched to a gene; V was cut back by 4 bases and J by 7 bases. The CDR3 contains 14 residues. CDR1 is MNHEY and CDR2 is SVGAGI in the germline V gene. The CDR3 loop is CASSWDRVTQPQHF. Written as DNA, the CDR3 is TGTGCCAGCAGTTGGGACAGGGTCACGCAGCCCCAGCATTTT.

The chain recombines TRBV6-5 with TRBJ1-2, with TRBD1 matching 7 bases. Trimming removed 6 bases from V and 4 bases from J; junction bases left unmatched: 8. Germline V gene sequence: CDR1 MNHEY, CDR2 SVGAGI. The CDR3 is 14 amino acids. This CDR3 reads CASREPGQLYGYTF. The CDR3 bases are TGTGCCAGCAGGGAGCCGGGACAGCTCTATGGCTACACCTTC.

The rearrangement uses TRBV4-3 and TRBJ1-4, with 7 bases identical to TRBD1. This CDR3 region has 14 residues. Looked up from germline, CDR1 is LGHNA and CDR2 is YSLEER. Losses at the gene ends were 3 bases for V and 6 bases for J; bases not matched to a gene: 4. The CDR3 loop is CASSHFDRDEKLFF. The CDR3 region has the DNA TGCGCCAGCAGCCACTTTGACAGGGATGAAAAACTGTTTTTT.

The genes are TRBV12-3 or TRBV12-4 and TRBJ2-7; tentatively, D is TRBD2 (6 bases). This CDR3 is built from 13 residues. The V and J ends lost 3 bases and 5 bases respectively, with 11 bases between them. The CDR3 protein is CASSFARGNEQYF. CDR3 nucleotide sequence: TGTGCCAGCAGTTTTGCCCGGGGGAACGAGCAGTACTTC.

The chain couples TRBV2 to TRBJ1-1, with D perhaps TRBD1 (5 bases). Trimming removed 7 bases at V and 1 base at J, with 10 bases between. The CDR3 covers 13 residues. The germline V gene encodes CDR1 SNHLY and CDR2 FYNNEI. The CDR3, as DNA: TGTGCCAGCACCAGACAGAGGAACACTGAAGCTTTCTTT. It yields the protein CASTRQRNTEAFF.

V usage is TRBV9 and J usage is TRBJ2-3; 10 bases are shared with TRBD2. V was pared by 3 bases and J by 5 bases, with 12 bases of the junction left unmatched. This CDR3 is built from 17 residues. Germline V lookup: CDR1 SGDLS, CDR2 YYNGEE. Here the CDR3 DNA reads TGTGCCAGCAGCGCGGACCCTAGCGGGGGCCTGTTAGATACGCAGTATTTT. It yields the protein CASSADPSGGLLDTQYF.

J is TRBJ1-5 and V is TRBV30; tentatively, D is TRBD1 (6 bases). Germline V gene data show CDR1 as GTSNPN and CDR2 as SVGIG (reference sequence). Between the trimmed V and J ends, which lost 3 bases and 4 bases, there was a span of 13 bases. The CDR3 runs to 14 residues. CDR3 loop: CAWRGGGPNQPQHF. CDR3 sequence (DNA): TGTGCCTGGAGGGGAGGGGGTCCTAATCAGCCCCAGCATTTT.

The chain recombines TRBV5-5 with TRBJ1-1, with 9 bases that match TRBD1. Germline CDR1 reads SGHKS; CDR2 reads YYEKEE (reference sequence). The V segment lost 4 bases and the J segment 3 bases; nucleotides outside the gene matches: 16. The CDR3 runs 18 residues. This chain's CDR3 is CASSRTGQGGSGHTEAFF. DNA for the CDR3: TGTGCCAGCAGCAGGACGGGACAGGGCGGGTCGGGTCACACTGAAGCTTTCTTT.

The chain joins TRBV6-5 to TRBJ2-7; possible D gene TRBD2, 6 bases. The V gene lost 6 bases and the J gene lost 5 bases, with 17 bases spanning the gap. Germline V gene sequence: CDR1 MNHEY, CDR2 SVGAGI. The CDR3 contains 14 residues. The CDR3 bases are TGTGCCAGCAGCCCCCAGCGGGCGAGGAACGAGCAGTACTTC. Translated: CASSPQRARNEQYF.

As DNA, the CDR3 is TGTGCCAGCAGTTACGGCCGAGGCTCGGGGAGGAATGAAAAACTGTTTTTT. Translating gives CASSYGRGSGRNEKLFF. The chain joins TRBV6-2 or TRBV6-3 to TRBJ1-4; no clear D. Trimming stripped 2 bases from V and 5 bases from J, with 18 bases between. This CDR3 region has 17 residues. Germline V gene data show CDR1 as MNHEY and CDR2 as SVGEGT.